The 10 T cell receptor beta chains listed next were all sequenced from one sample in a study of T cell responses to AZD1222 COVID-19 vaccine. The data were produced by immunoSEQ multiplex PCR, yet TCRdb's version contains in-frame clones alone and is incomplete. The sample lists fewer than 150,000 clones, around 85% occurring once. Sequencing was performed on peripheral blood, taken on day 0 of AZD1222 vaccination. These receptors were collected from an adult in good health.

This sequence joins TRBV6-6 and TRBJ1-5, with D uncertain. V was cut by 4 bases and J by 0 bases, with 13 bases left in between. This CDR3 is built from 16 residues. CDR1 is MNHNY and CDR2 is SVGAGI in the germline V gene (reference sequence). The CDR3 region is CASSSGLTLSNQPQHF. The CDR3 bases are TGTGCCAGCAGTTCTGGGCTGACCCTTAGCAATCAGCCCCAGCATTTT.

This chain links TRBV7-6 with TRBJ1-6; the match to TRBD1 covers 7 bases. With V trimmed by 5 bases and J by 8 bases, 12 bases remained unmatched. Per the germline V gene, CDR1 is SGHVS and CDR2 is FNYEAQ. CDR3 length: 16 residues. The CDR3 sequence is CASSPWKTGNDSPLHF. For the CDR3, the DNA is TGTGCCAGCAGCCCCTGGAAGACAGGGAACGATTCACCCCTCCACTTT. The whole variable domain, remainder taken from reference TRBV7-6 and TRBJ1-6, is GAGVSQSPRYKVTKRGQDVALRCDPISGHVSLYWYRQALGQGPEFLTYFNYEAQQDKSGLPNDRFSAERPEGSISTLTIQRTEQRDSAMYRCASSPWKTGNDSPLHFGNGTRLTVT.

This clone is categorized as medium-sized. V usage is TRBV6-2 or TRBV6-3 and J usage is TRBJ2-1; a weak D match, TRBD2 (5 bases). V dropped 4 bases and J dropped 5 bases, with 15 bases sitting between them. The germline CDR1 and CDR2 sequences are MNHEY and SVGEGT. CDR3 length equals 15 residues. Written as DNA, the CDR3 is TGTGCCAGCAGTTTAGTCGTGGAGGCTAACAATGAGCAGTTCTTC. Amino acids: CASSLVVEANNEQFF.

This chain joins TRBV2 and TRBJ1-5, with a weak D call TRBD1 (5 bases). The V end was cut by 5 bases, the J end by 7 bases, with 15 bases between. Germline CDR1 and CDR2: SNHLY and FYNNEI. The CDR3 totals 14 residues. The CDR3 spells CASSQGEGEQPQHF. CDR3 bases: TGTGCCAGCAGTCAGGGTGAGGGAGAGCAGCCCCAGCATTTT.

J is TRBJ2-3 and V is TRBV5-4; D might be TRBD1 (7 bases). Germline V lookup: CDR1 SGHNT, CDR2 YYREEE (reference sequence). CDR3 length equals 12 residues. Between the trimmed V and J ends, which lost 4 bases and 10 bases, there was a span of 13 bases. The CDR3 nucleotides read TGTGCCAGCAGCCAGGAGGGGGCCTCGCAGTATTTT. The encoded protein is CASSQEGASQYF.

The genes are TRBV6-5 and TRBJ2-7; D possibly uses TRBD1 or TRBD2 (5 bases each). V lost 6 bases and J 7 bases, leaving 10 bases between the germline ends. Germline assignment: CDR1 MNHEY and CDR2 SVGAGI. CDR3 size: 11 residues. CDR3 in DNA: TGTGCCAGCAGCTCTGGGGGAGAGCAGTACTTC. The encoded protein is CASSSGGEQYF.

The genes are TRBV28 and TRBJ2-7, with D possibly being TRBD1 or TRBD2 (5 bases each). Trimming took 6 bases from V and 3 from J, leaving 15 bases between them. Germline CDR1 reads MDHEN; CDR2 reads SYDVKM. The CDR3 runs to 14 residues. DNA of the CDR3: TGTGCCAGCAGATACCGGGGCCTGGTCTACGAGCAGTACTTC. It codes for CASRYRGLVYEQYF.

The chain links TRBV14 to TRBJ2-3; tentatively, D is TRBD1 (5 bases). The CDR3 runs to 15 residues. Trimming cost V 0 bases and J 5 bases, with 12 bases left between them. The V gene's germline CDR1 is SGHDN and CDR2 FVKESK. The CDR3 DNA is TGTGCCAGCAGCCAAGATGTGGGTAGGGGAGATACGCAGTATTTT. It translates to CASSQDVGRGDTQYF.

This clone appeared once. DNA of the CDR3: TGTGCCAGCAGCCAAGTAGGTTGGGGGTACCAAGAGACCCAGTACTTC. Protein: CASSQVGWGYQETQYF. V and J are TRBV14 and TRBJ2-5; D is perhaps TRBD1 or TRBD2 (5 bases each). With 1 base removed from V and 0 bases from J, the gap between germline ends came to 12 bases. This CDR3 has 16 residues. The germline CDR1 and CDR2 sequences are SGHDN and FVKESK.

The chain employs TRBV7-8 and TRBJ2-2; TRBD1 matches 10 bases. V lost 4 bases, J lost 0 bases, and 2 bases stayed unmatched. CDR1 and CDR2 (germline): SGHVS, FQNEAQ. The CDR3 is 16 residues long. The DNA for the CDR3 is TGTGCCAGCAGCTCTGGGACAGGGGCGAACACCGGGGAGCTGTTTTTT. Translated, it gives CASSSGTGANTGELFF.